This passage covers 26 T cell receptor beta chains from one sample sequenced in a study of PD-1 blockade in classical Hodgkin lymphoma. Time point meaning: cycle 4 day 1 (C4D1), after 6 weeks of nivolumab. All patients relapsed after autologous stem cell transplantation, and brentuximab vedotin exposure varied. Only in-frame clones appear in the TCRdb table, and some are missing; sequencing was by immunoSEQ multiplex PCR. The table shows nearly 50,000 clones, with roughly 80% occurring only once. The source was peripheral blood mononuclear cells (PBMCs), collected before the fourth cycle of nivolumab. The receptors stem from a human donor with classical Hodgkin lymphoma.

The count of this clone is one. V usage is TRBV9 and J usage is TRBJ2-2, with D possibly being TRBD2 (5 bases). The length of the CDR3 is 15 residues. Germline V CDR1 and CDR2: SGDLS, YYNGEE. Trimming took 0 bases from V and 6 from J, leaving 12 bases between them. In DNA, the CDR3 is TGTGCCAGCAGCGTAGGGTTTAGCGATGCCGGGGAGCTGTTTTTT. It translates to CASSVGFSDAGELFF.

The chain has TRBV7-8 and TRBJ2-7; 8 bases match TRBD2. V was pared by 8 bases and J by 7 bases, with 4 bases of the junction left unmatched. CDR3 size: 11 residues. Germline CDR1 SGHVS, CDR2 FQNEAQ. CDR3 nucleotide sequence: TGTGCCAGCGGGCGGGGGGCAGAGCAGTACTTC. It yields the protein CASGRGAEQYF.

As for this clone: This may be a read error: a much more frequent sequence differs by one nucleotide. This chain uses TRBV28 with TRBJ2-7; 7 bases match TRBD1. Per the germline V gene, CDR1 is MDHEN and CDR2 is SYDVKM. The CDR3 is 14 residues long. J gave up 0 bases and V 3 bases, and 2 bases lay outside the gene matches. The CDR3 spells CASSLWDSSYEQYF. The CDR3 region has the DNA TGTGCCAGCAGTTTGTGGGACAGCTCCTACGAGCAGTACTTC. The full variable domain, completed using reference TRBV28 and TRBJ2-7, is DVKVTQSSRYLVKRTGEKVFLECVQDMDHENMFWYRQDPGLGLRLIYFSYDVKMKEKGDIPEGYSVSREKKERFSLILESASTNQTSMYLCASSLWDSSYEQYFGPGTRLTVT.

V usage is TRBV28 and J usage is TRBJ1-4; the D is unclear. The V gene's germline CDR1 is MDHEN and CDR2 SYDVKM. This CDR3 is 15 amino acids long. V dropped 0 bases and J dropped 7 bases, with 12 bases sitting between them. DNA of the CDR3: TGTGCCAGCAGTTTATGGGCCTACCGGGGTGAAAAACTGTTTTTT. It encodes CASSLWAYRGEKLFF.

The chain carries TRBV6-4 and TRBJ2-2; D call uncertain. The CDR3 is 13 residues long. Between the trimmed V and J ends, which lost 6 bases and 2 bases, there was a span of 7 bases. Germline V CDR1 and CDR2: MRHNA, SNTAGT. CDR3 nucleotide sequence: TGTGCCAGCAGGGACGGTAACACCGGGGAGCTGTTTTTT. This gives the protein CASRDGNTGELFF.

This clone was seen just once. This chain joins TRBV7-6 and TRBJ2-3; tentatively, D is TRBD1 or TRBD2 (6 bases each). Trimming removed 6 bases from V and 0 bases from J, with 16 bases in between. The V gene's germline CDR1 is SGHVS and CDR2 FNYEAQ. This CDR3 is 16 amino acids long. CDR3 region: CASSLVGGFSTDTQYF. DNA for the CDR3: TGTGCCAGCAGTCTCGTAGGGGGGTTTAGCACAGATACGCAGTATTTT.

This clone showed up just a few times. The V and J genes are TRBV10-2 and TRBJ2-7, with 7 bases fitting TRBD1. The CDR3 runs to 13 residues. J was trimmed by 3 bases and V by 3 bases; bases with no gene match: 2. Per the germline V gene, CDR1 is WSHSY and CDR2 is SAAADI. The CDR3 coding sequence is TGCGCCAGCAGTGACTCAGGGGGCTACGAGCAGTACTTC. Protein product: CASSDSGGYEQYF.

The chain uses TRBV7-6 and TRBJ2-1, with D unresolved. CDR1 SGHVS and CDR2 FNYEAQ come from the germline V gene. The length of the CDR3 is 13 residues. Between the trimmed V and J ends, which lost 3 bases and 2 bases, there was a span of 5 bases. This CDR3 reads CASSFGTYNEQFF. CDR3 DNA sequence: TGTGCCAGCAGCTTTGGGACCTACAATGAGCAGTTCTTC.

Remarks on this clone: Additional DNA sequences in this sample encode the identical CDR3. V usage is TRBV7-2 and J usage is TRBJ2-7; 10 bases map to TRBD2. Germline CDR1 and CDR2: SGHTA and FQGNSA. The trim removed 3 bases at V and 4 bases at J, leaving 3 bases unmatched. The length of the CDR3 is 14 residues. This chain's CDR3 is CASSFGLAVYEQYF. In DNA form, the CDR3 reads TGTGCCAGCAGCTTCGGACTAGCGGTTTACGAGCAGTACTTC.

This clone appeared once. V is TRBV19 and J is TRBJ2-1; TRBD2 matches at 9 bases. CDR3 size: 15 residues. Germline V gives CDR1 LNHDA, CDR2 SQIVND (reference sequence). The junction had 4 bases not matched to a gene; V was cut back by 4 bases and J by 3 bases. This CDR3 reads CASSSLTSGYNEQFF. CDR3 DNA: TGTGCCAGTAGTAGCCTGACTAGCGGCTACAATGAGCAGTTCTTC.

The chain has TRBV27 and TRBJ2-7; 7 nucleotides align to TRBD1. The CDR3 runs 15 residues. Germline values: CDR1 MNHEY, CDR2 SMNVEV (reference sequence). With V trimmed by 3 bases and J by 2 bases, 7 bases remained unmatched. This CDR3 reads CASSLRGRRTYEQYF. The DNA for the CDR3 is TGTGCCAGCAGTTTGAGGGGGCGCAGAACCTACGAGCAGTACTTC.

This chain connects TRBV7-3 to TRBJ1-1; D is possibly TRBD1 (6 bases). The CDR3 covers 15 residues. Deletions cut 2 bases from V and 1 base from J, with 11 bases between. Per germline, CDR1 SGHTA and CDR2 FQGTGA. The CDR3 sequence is CASSLDLTGNTEAFF. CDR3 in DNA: TGTGCCAGCAGCTTAGATCTGACAGGGAACACTGAAGCTTTCTTT.

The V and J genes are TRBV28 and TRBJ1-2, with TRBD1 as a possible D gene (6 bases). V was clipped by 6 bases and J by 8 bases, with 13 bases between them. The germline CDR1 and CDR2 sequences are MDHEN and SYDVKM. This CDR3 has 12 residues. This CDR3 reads CASSNRAFGYTF. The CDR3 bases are TGTGCCAGCAGCAACAGGGCTTTCGGCTACACCTTC.

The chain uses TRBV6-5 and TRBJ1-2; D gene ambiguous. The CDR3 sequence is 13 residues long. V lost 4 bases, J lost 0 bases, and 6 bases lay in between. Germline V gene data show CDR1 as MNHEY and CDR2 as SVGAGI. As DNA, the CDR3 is TGTGCCAGCAGTTCGGCAGCTAACTATGGCTACACCTTC. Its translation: CASSSAANYGYTF.

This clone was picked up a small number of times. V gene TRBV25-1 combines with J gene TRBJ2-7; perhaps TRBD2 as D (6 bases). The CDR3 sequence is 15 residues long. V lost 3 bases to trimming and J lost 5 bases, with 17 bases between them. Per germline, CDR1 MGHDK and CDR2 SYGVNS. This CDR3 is CASSDLGEGRNEQYF. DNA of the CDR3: TGTGCCAGCAGTGATCTAGGTGAAGGGAGGAACGAGCAGTACTTC.

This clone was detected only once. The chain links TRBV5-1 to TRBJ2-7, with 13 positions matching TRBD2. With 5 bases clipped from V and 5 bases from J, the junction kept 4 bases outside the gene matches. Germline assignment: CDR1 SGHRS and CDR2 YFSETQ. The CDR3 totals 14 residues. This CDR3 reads CASRAGTSGNEQYF. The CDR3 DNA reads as TGCGCCAGCAGAGCCGGGACTAGCGGGAACGAGCAGTACTTC.

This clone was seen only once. CDR3 residues: CASRGPRGREQFF. For the CDR3, the DNA is TGTGCCAGCAGGGGGCCCCGGGGGCGCGAGCAGTTCTTC. The chain has TRBV2 and TRBJ2-1; D possibly matches TRBD1 or TRBD2 (6 bases each). CDR3 length: 13 amino acids. With 6 bases removed from V and 10 bases from J, the gap between germline ends came to 16 bases. CDR1 and CDR2 (germline): SNHLY, FYNNEI. The entire variable domain, with the rest obtained from reference TRBV2 and TRBJ2-1, is as follows: EPEVTQTPSHQVTQMGQEVILRCVPISNHLYFYWYRQILGQKVEFLVSFYNNEISEKSEIFDDQFSVERPDGSNFTLKIRSTKLEDSAMYFCASRGPRGREQFFGPGTRLTVL.

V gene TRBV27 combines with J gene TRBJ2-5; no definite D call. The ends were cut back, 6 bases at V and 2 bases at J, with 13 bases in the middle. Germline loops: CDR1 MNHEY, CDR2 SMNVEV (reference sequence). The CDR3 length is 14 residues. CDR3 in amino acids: CASRALGRQETQYF. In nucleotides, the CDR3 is TGTGCCAGCAGGGCCTTGGGTAGACAAGAGACCCAGTACTTC.

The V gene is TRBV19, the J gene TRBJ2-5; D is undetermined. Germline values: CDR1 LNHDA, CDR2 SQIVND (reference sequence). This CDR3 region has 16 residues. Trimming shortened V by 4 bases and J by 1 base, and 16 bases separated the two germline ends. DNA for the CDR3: TGTGCCAGTAGTACATCTCTAGTATCGGCCCAAGAGACCCAGTACTTC. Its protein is CASSTSLVSAQETQYF.

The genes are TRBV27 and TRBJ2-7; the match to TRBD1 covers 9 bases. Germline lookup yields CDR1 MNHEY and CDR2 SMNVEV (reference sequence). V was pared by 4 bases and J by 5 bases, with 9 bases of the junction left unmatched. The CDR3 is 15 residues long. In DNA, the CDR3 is TGTGCCAGCAGTTCGGCACAGGGGGCGCGAGACGAGCAGTACTTC. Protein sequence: CASSSAQGARDEQYF.

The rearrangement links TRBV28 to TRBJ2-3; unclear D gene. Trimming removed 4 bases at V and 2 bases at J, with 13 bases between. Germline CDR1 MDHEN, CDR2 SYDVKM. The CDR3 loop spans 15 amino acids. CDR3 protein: CASSSPSSLTDTQYF. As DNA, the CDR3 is TGTGCCAGCAGTTCGCCTAGTTCTCTCACAGATACGCAGTATTTT.

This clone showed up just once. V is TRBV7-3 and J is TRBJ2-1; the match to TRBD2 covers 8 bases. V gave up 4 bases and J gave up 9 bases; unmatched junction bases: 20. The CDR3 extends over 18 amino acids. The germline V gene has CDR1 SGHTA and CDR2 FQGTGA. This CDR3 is CASSSQPPGVAGRSEQFF. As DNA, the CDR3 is TGTGCCAGCAGCTCCCAACCCCCCGGGGTAGCGGGGAGGAGTGAGCAGTTCTTC.

The CDR3 protein is CASSELTSGAYNEQFF. CDR3 DNA: TGTGCCAGCAGTGAACTGACTAGCGGGGCCTACAATGAGCAGTTCTTC. V is TRBV6-1 and J is TRBJ2-1, with 11 bases aligning to TRBD2. The CDR3 runs to 16 residues. J was trimmed by 2 bases and V by 2 bases; bases with no gene match: 2. Germline CDR1 MNHNS, CDR2 SASEGT.

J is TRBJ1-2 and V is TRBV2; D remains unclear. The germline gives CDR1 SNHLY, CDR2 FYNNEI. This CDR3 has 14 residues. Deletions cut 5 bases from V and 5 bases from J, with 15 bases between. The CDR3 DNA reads TGTGCCAGCAGTACCCTGAGTAGGCGGTATGGCTACACCTTC. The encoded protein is CASSTLSRRYGYTF. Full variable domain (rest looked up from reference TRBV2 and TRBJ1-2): EPEVTQTPSHQVTQMGQEVILRCVPISNHLYFYWYRQILGQKVEFLVSFYNNEISEKSEIFDDQFSVERPDGSNFTLKIRSTKLEDSAMYFCASSTLSRRYGYTFGSGTRLTVV.

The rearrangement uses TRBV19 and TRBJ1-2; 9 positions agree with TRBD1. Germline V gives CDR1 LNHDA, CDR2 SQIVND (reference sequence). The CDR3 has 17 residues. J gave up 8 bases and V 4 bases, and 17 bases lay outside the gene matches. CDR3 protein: CASSTLTGTGKMRGYTF. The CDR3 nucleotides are TGTGCCAGTAGTACCCTGACCGGGACAGGGAAGATGAGAGGCTACACCTTC.

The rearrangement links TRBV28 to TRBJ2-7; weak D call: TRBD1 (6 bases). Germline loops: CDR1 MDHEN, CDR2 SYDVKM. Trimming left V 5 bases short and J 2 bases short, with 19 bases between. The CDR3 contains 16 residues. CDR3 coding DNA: TGTGCCAGCAGTGACAGGACTGTACCCAATCCCTACGAGCAGTACTTC. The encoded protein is CASSDRTVPNPYEQYF.